These 12 T cell receptor beta chains originate from one sample sequenced in a study of tumor-infiltrating lymphocytes in primary liver carcinoma. Constant-region priming of 500 to 550 ng total RNA yielded TCR beta cDNA. ARM-PCR was slightly modified, and three nested multiplex PCR rounds with it gave rise to the TCR beta libraries. Forward primers for TRBV1-TRBV30 and a C-beta reverse primer served the first two PCR rounds, at roughly 10 cycles each. TCRdb passed the multiplex PCR reads through MiXCR, listing each CDR3 protein once. The sample has fewer than 85,000 distinct CDR3 sequences, 69% seen once. It was from roughly 20-30 mg of unsorted bulk tissue that RNA and DNA were co-extracted. The sequencing input was tumor-adjacent normal liver tissue. These receptors were obtained from a man aged 40-50 years with primary liver carcinoma and hepatitis B virus infection.

With respect to this clonotype: Relative to the germline gene, one junction end is altered; a read error may explain this. This chain uses TRBV29-1 with TRBJ2-5; D unresolved. The CDR3 is 13 residues long. Germline lookup yields CDR1 SQVTM and CDR2 ANQGSEA. DNA for the CDR3: TGCAGTGTTGGGCTCGGACACCAAGAGACCCAGTACTTC. It specifies CSVGLGHQETQYF.

The chain is built from TRBV7-9 and TRBJ2-7; D is uncertain. Deletions cut 7 bases from V and 3 bases from J, with 22 bases between. This CDR3 is 16 amino acids long. CDR1 and CDR2 from the germline V gene are SEHNR and FQNEAQ (reference sequence). The DNA of the CDR3 is TGTGCCAGCAACGCTATAACTGCAGGCTTAGTCTACGAGCAGTACTTC. Translation gives CASNAITAGLVYEQYF.

V and J are TRBV12-3 or TRBV12-4 and TRBJ2-2; D is ambiguous. Between the trimmed V and J ends, which lost 6 bases and 6 bases, there was a span of 23 bases. This CDR3 has 17 amino acids. As DNA, the CDR3 is TGTGCCAGCAGCGCCGGAACTCCCTTCATAGGTGCCGGGGAGCTGTTTTTT. Translation: CASSAGTPFIGAGELFF.

The J gene is TRBJ2-7, the V gene TRBV10-3; TRBD1 matches 9 bases. Germline V gives CDR1 ENHRY, CDR2 SYGVKD. This CDR3 is built from 19 residues. The CDR3 nucleotides read TGTCACATCAGTGAGTCAAAGAACAGGGGGCCAGGGGCCCCCTACGAGCAGTACTTC. Amino acid sequence: CHISESKNRGPGAPYEQYF.

This clonotype has at least ten counts. This chain connects TRBV13 to TRBJ2-7, with 7 bases aligning to TRBD2. V was pared by 5 bases and J by 1 base, with 11 bases of the junction left unmatched. Germline V CDR1 and CDR2: PRHDT, FYEKMQ (reference sequence). The CDR3 has 16 amino acids. The CDR3 here is CASSQRTSQRSYEQYF. Written as DNA, the CDR3 is TGTGCCAGCAGCCAGCGGACTAGTCAGAGGTCCTACGAGCAGTACTTC.

As to this clonotype: No conserved phenylalanine or tryptophan is present at the end of the CDR3, so a read error is the likely explanation. The DNA is omitted, as the CDR3 cannot be located on it reliably, and the CDR3 follows TCRdb's listing. This sequence joins TRBV4-1 and TRBJ1-1. Ends included, the CDR3 has 12 residues. Germline V lookup: CDR1 MGHRA, CDR2 YSYEKL. The CDR3 loop is CASRGLGTEVFS.

Relative to its sample, this clonotype is medium-sized (0.01 to 0.1%). V and J are TRBV4-3 and TRBJ2-7; D gene unclear. Germline-derived CDR1 and CDR2 are LGHNA and YSLEER. V lost 0 bases to trimming and J lost 1 base, with 10 bases between them. This CDR3 spans 15 amino acids. In nucleotides, the CDR3 is TGCGCCAGCAGCCAAGATGGCAGTAAATCCTACGAGCAGTACTTC. This gives the protein CASSQDGSKSYEQYF.

Worth noting for this clonotype: The junction differs from germline at one of its ends, possibly a read error. The chain recombines TRBV7-9 with TRBJ2-5; D tentatively reads TRBD1 or TRBD2 (7 bases each). The end of the DNA is better explained by TRBJ2-1, so the J call may be wrong. Germline lookup yields CDR1 SEHNR and CDR2 FQNEAQ (reference sequence). The CDR3 extends over 15 amino acids. As DNA, the CDR3 is TGTGCCAGTAGCTCGTGGGAGGGGGCCCAAGAGATCCAGTTCTTC. Translating it yields CASSSWEGAQEIQFF.

Comments on this clonotype: Just one base apart from a much larger clone, this may be a read error. CDR3 amino acids: CASSLSRETEQYF. The CDR3 DNA reads as TGTGCCAGCAGTTTATCGCGGGAGACCGAGCAGTACTTC. This chain connects TRBV28 to TRBJ2-7; 7 nucleotides match TRBD2. The germline gives CDR1 MDHEN, CDR2 SYDVKM. Trimming cost V 1 base and J 6 bases; bases outside gene matches: 3. The CDR3 is 13 amino acids.

This clonotype was counted at least ten times. V gene TRBV6-6 combines with J gene TRBJ2-5; D not resolved. Germline assignment: CDR1 MNHNY and CDR2 SVGAGI (reference sequence). Trimming left V 8 bases short and J 8 bases short, with 12 bases between. The CDR3 has 11 amino acids. CDR3 protein: CASGDQRTQYF. The DNA of the CDR3 is TGTGCCAGCGGAGATCAGAGAACCCAGTACTTC.

This clonotype appeared many times. The chain links TRBV6-5 to TRBJ2-1; either TRBD1 or TRBD2 may fit D (5 bases each). Per the germline V gene, CDR1 is MNHEY and CDR2 is SVGAGI. The ends were cut back, 0 bases at V and 4 bases at J, with 13 bases in the middle. This CDR3 has 16 residues. CDR3 protein: CASSYSAGTSYNEQFF. CDR3 nucleotide sequence: TGTGCCAGCAGTTACTCGGCAGGGACCTCGTACAATGAGCAGTTCTTC.

For this clonotype: The junction does not match germline at one end; this may be a read error. The chain has TRBV10-3 and TRBJ2-3; the D gene is possibly TRBD1 (6 bases). This CDR3 spans 14 amino acids. Germline assignment: CDR1 ENHRY and CDR2 SYGVKD. The CDR3 loop reads CATSDVGGSDTQYF. As DNA, the CDR3 is TGTGCCACCAGTGACGTAGGGGGATCAGATACGCAGTATTTT.